Shown below are 5 T cell receptor beta chains from a single sample sequenced in a study of cytomegalovirus exposure and HLA in healthy donors. PCR involved 60 Vbeta and 13 Jbeta primers. Assay used: immunoSEQ multiplex PCR; TCRdb lists only in-frame clones, some missing. The table records about 95,000 clones, around 81% of them present only once. The specimen was PBMCs. The receptor source for this set is a woman in her 70s in good health and CMV-seropositive.

This chain connects TRBV5-1 to TRBJ2-7, with 14 nucleotides matching TRBD2. Germline CDR1 SGHRS, CDR2 YFSETQ. With 0 bases clipped from V and 0 bases from J, the junction kept 17 bases outside the gene matches. The CDR3 runs 22 residues. CDR3 DNA: TGCGCCAGCAGCTTGGCCGTGACTAGCGGGAGGGGTTATGGTAAAAGCTCCTACGAGCAGTACTTC. It yields the protein CASSLAVTSGRGYGKSSYEQYF.

Concerning this clone: At one end the junction does not follow the germline gene, possibly because of a read error. The rearrangement joins TRBV7-9 to TRBJ2-7, with 8 nucleotides matching TRBD2. Looked up from germline, CDR1 is SEHNR and CDR2 is FQNEAQ (reference sequence). CDR3 size: 15 residues. CDR3 loop: CANSPRVAGIYEQYF. CDR3 coding DNA: TGTGCCAACAGCCCTCGGGTAGCGGGGATCTACGAGCAGTACTTC.

This CDR3 reads CASSIAGQGAYEQYF. In DNA form, the CDR3 reads TGTGCCAGTAGTATAGCGGGACAGGGAGCCTACGAGCAGTACTTC. J is TRBJ2-7 and V is TRBV19; TRBD1 matches 9 bases. The CDR3 spans 15 residues. The V gene's germline CDR1 is LNHDA and CDR2 SQIVND (reference sequence). The ends lost 1 base at V and 2 bases at J; junction bases unmatched: 3.

This clone was counted only a few times. The chain combines TRBV13 with TRBJ2-7, with 9 nucleotides matching TRBD1. This CDR3 has 16 residues. CDR1 is PRHDT, CDR2 FYEKMQ, per germline (reference sequence). J was trimmed by 4 bases and V by 5 bases; bases with no gene match: 12. CDR3 region: CASSPPGTGNRYEQYF. The CDR3 DNA sequence: TGTGCCAGCAGCCCACCCGGGACAGGGAATAGGTACGAGCAGTACTTC.

This chain links TRBV7-6 with TRBJ2-7; TRBD1 matches at 8 bases. This CDR3 is 14 amino acids long. Germline V lookup: CDR1 SGHVS, CDR2 FNYEAQ. Trimming at V came to 3 bases and at J to 5 bases, leaving 6 bases not matched to a gene. CDR3 bases: TGTGCCAGCAGCTTGCGCAGGGGGCTTCACGAGCAGTACTTC. Translation gives CASSLRRGLHEQYF. Full variable domain (rest looked up from reference TRBV7-6 and TRBJ2-7): GAGVSQSPRYKVTKRGQDVALRCDPISGHVSLYWYRQALGQGPEFLTYFNYEAQQDKSGLPNDRFSAERPEGSISTLTIQRTEQRDSAMYRCASSLRRGLHEQYFGPGTRLTVT.